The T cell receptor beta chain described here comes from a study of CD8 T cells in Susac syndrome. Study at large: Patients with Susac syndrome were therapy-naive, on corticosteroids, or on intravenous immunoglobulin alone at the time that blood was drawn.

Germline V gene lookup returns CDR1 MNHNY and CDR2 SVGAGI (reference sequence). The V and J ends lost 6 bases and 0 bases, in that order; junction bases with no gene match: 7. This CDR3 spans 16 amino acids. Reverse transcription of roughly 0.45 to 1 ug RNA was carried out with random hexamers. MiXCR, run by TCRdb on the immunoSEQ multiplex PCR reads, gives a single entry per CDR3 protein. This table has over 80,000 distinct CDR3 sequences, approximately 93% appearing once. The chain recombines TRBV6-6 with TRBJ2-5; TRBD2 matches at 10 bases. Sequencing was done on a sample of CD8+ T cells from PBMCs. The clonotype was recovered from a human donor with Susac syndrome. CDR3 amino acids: CASSTLAGIYQETQYF. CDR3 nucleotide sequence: TGTGCCAGCAGCACACTAGCGGGAATTTACCAAGAGACCCAGTACTTC.